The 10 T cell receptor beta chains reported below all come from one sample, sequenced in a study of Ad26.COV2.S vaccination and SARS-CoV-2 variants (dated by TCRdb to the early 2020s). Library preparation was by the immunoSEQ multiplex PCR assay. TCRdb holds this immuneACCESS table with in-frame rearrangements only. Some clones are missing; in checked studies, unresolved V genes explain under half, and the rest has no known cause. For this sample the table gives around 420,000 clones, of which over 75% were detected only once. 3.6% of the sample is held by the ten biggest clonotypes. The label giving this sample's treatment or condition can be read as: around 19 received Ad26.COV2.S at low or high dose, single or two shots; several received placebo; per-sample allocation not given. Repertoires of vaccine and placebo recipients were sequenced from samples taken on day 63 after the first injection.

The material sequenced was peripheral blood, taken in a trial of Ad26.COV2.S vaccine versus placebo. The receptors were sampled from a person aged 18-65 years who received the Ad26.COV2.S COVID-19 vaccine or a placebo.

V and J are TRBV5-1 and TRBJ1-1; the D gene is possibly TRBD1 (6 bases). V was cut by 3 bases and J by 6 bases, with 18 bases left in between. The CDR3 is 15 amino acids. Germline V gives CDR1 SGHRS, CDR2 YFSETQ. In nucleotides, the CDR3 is TGCGCCAGCAGCTGGACACAGGGAGTATACTCTGAAGCTTTCTTT. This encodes CASSWTQGVYSEAFF. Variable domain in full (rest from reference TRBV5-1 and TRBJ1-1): KAGVTQTPRYLIKTRGQQVTLSCSPISGHRSVSWYQQTPGQGLQFLFEYFSETQRNKGNFPGRFSGRQFSNSRSEMNVSTLELGDSALYLCASSWTQGVYSEAFFGQGTRLTVV.

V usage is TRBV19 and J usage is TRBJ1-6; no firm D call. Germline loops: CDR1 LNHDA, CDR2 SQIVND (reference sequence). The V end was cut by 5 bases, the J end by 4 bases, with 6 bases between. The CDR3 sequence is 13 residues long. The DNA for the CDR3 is TGTGCCAGTAGTTGGGATTATAATTCACCCCTCCACTTT. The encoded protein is CASSWDYNSPLHF. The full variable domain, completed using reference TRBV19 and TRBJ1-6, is DGGITQSPKYLFRKEGQNVTLSCEQNLNHDAMYWYRQDPGQGLRLIYYSQIVNDFQKGDIAEGYSVSREKKESFPLTVTSAQKNPTAFYLCASSWDYNSPLHFGNGTRLTVT.

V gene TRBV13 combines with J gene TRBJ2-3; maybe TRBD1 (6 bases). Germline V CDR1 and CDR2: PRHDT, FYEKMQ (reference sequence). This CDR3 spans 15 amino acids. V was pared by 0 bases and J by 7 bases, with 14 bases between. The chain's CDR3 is CASSLGQGRRNTQYF. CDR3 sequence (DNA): TGTGCCAGCAGCTTAGGACAGGGTCGGCGAAATACGCAGTATTTT.

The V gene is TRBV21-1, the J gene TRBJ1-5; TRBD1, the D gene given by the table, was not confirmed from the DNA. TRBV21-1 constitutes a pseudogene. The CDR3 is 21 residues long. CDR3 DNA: TGTGCCAGCAGCAAAGATTCGGCAGGGGGCTGGGGATTTTATAGCAATCAGCCCCAGCATTTT. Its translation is CASSKDSAGGWGFYSNQPQHF.

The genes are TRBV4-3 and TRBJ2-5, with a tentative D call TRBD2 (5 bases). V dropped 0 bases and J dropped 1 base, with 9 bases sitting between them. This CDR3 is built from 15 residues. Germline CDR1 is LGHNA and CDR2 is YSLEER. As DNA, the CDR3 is TGCGCCAGCAGCCAAGAGCCGGGAATCCAAGAGACCCAGTACTTC. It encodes CASSQEPGIQETQYF.

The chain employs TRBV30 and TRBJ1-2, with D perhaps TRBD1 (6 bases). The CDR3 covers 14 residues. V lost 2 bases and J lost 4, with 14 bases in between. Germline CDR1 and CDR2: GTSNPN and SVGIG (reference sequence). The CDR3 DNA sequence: TGTGCCTGGAGTACCGACCGGGACACCTATGGCTACACCTTC. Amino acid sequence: CAWSTDRDTYGYTF.

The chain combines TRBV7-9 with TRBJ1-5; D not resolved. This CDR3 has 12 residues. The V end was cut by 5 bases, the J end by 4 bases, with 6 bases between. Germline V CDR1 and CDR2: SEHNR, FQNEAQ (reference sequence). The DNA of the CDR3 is TGTGCCAGCAGCCTTCTAAATCAGCCCCAGCATTTT. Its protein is CASSLLNQPQHF.

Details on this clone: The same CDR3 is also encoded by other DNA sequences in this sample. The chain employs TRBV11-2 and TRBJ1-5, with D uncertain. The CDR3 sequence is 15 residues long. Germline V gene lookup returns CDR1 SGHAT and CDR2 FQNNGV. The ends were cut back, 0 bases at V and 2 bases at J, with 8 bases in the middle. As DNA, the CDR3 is TGTGCCAGCAGCTTAGATACTGGGGGCAATCAGCCCCAGCATTTT. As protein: CASSLDTGGNQPQHF. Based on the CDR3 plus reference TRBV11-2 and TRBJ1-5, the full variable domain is EAGVAQSPRYKIIEKRQSVAFWCNPISGHATLYWYQQILGQGPKLLIQFQNNGVVDDSQLPKDRFSAERLKGVDSTLKIQPAKLEDSAVYLCASSLDTGGNQPQHFGDGTRLSIL.

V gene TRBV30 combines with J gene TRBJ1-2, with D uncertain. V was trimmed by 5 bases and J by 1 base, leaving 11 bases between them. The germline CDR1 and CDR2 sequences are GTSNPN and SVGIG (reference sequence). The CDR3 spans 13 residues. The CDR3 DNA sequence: TGTGCCTGGTGGCTGGGGATTAACTATGGCTACACCTTC. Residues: CAWWLGINYGYTF.

CDR3 residues: CASSPPGTTRTGELFF. The CDR3 nucleotides read TGTGCCAGCAGCCCCCCCGGGACAACCCGAACCGGGGAGCTGTTTTTT. The chain uses TRBV9 and TRBJ2-2; D possibly corresponds to TRBD1 (6 bases). V gave up 4 bases and J gave up 5 bases, with 18 bases separating them. In germline, CDR1 is SGDLS, CDR2 YYNGEE. CDR3 length: 16 residues.